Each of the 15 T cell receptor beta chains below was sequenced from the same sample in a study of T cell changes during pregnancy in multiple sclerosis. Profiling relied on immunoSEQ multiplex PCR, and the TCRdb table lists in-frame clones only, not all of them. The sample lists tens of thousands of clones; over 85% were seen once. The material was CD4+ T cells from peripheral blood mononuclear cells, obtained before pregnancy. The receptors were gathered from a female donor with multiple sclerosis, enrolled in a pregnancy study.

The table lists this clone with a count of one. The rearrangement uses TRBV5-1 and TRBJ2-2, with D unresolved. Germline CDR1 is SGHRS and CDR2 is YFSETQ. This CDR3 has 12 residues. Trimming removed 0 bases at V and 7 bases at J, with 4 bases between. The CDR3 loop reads CASSLAVGELFF. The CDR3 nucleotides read TGCGCCAGCAGCTTGGCCGTCGGGGAGCTGTTTTTT.

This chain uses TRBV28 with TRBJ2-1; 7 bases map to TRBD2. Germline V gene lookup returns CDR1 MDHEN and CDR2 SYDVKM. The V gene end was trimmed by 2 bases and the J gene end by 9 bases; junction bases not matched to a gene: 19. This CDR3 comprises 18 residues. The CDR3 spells CASSLQGAGPNLSGEQFF. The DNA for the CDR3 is TGTGCCAGCAGTTTACAGGGAGCGGGACCTAATTTGAGTGGTGAGCAGTTCTTC.

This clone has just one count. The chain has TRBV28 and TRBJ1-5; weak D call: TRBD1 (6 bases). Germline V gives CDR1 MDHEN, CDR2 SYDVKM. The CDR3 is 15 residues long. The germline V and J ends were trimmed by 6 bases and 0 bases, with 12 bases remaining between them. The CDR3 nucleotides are TGTGCCAGCAGGATGGGACATTATAGCAATCAGCCCCAGCATTTT. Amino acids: CASRMGHYSNQPQHF.

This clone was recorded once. In DNA form, the CDR3 reads TGTGCCAGCTCACCATCCGCCTCGAGGAACACTGAAGCTTTCTTT. Translated: CASSPSASRNTEAFF. V gene TRBV18 combines with J gene TRBJ1-1; D is unclear. Deletions cut 2 bases from V and 1 base from J, with 11 bases between. Looked up from germline, CDR1 is KGHSH and CDR2 is LQKENI. CDR3 length: 15 residues.

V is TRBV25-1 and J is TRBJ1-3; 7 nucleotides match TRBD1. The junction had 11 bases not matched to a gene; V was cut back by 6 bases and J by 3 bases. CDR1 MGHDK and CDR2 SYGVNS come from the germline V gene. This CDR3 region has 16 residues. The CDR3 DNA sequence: TGTGCCAGCAGCCGTACAGGGGAGATAAGTGGAAACACCATATATTTT. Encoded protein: CASSRTGEISGNTIYF.

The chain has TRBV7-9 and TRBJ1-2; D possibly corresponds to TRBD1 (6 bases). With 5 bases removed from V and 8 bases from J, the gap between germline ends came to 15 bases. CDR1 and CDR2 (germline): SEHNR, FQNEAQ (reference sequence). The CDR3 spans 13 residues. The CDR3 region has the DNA TGTGCCAGCAGCCTTACTCCAGGGGACGGCTACACCTTC. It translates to CASSLTPGDGYTF.

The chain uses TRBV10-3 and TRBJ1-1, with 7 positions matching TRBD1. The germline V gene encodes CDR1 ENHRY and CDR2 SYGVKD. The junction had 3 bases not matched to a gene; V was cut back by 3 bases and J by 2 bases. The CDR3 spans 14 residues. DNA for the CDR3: TGTGCCATCAGTGAACGGGACAGAAACACTGAAGCTTTCTTT. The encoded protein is CAISERDRNTEAFF.

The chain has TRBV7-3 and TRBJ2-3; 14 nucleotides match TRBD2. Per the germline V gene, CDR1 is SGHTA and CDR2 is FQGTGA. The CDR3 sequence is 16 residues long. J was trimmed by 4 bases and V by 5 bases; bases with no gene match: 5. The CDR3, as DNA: TGTGCCAGCAGCAAGGGACTAGCGGGAGTGGCAGATACGCAGTATTTT. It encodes CASSKGLAGVADTQYF. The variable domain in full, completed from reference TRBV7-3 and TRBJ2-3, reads GAGVSQTPSNKVTEKGKYVELRCDPISGHTALYWYRQSLGQGPEFLIYFQGTGAADDSGLPNDRFFAVRPEGSVSTLKIQRTERGDSAVYLCASSKGLAGVADTQYFGPGTRLTVL.

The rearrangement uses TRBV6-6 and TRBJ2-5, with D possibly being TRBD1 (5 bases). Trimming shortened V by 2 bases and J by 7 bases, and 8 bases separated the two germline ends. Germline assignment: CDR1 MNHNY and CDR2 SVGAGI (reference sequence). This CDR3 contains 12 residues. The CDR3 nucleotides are TGTGCCAGCAGTTACCCCACAGGGACCCAGTACTTC. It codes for CASSYPTGTQYF.

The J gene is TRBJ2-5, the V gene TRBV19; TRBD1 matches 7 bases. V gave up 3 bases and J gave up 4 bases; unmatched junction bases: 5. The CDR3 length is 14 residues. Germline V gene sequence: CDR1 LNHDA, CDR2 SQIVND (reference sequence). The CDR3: CASSMWAGGETQYF. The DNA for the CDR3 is TGTGCCAGTAGTATGTGGGCAGGGGGAGAGACCCAGTACTTC.

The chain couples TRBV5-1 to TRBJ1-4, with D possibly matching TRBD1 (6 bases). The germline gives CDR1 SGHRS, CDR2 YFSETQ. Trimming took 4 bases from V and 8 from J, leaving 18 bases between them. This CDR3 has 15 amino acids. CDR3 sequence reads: CASSPLGQNGEKLFF. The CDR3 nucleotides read TGCGCCAGCAGCCCATTAGGACAGAACGGAGAAAAACTGTTTTTT.

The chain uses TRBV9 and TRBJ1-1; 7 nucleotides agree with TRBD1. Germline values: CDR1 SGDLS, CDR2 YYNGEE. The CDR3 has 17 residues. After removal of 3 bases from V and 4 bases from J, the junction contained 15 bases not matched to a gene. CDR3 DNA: TGTGCCAGCAGCGGAGCAACACGACAGGGTGGGACCACTGAAGCTTTCTTT. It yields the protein CASSGATRQGGTTEAFF.

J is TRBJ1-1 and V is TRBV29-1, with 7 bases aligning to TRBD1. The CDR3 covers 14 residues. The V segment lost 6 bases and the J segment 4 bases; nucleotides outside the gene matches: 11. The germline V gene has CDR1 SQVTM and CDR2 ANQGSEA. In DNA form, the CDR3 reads TGCAGCGTACTCGGACAGGTTAGAGGCACTGAAGCTTTCTTT. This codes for CSVLGQVRGTEAFF.

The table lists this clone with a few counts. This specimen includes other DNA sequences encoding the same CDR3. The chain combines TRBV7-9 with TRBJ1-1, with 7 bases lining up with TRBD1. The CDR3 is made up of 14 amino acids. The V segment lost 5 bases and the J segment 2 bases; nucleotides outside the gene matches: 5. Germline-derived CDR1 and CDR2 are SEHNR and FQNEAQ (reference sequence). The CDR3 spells CASSLGTANTEAFF. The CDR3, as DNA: TGTGCCAGCAGCCTTGGGACAGCAAACACTGAAGCTTTCTTT.

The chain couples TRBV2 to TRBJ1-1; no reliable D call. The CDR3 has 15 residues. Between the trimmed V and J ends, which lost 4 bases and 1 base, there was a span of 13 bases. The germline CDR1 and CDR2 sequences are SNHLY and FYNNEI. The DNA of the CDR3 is TGTGCCAGCAGTGCGGAGAGGGTCGGGAACACTGAAGCTTTCTTT. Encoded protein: CASSAERVGNTEAFF.